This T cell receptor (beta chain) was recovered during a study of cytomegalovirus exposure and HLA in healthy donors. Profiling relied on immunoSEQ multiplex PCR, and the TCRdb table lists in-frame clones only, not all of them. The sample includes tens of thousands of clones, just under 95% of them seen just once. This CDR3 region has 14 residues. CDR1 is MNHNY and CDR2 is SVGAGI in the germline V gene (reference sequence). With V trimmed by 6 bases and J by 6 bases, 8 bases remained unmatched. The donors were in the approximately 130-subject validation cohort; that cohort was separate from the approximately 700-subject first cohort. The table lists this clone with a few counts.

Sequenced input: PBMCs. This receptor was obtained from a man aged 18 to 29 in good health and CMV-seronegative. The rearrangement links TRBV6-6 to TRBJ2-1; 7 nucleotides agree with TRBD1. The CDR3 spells CASRRQGQINEQFF. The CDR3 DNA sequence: TGTGCCAGCAGACGACAGGGCCAGATCAATGAGCAGTTCTTC.